The next 10 T cell receptor beta chains were all read from a single sample in a study of blood T cell repertoires in COVID-19. The repertoire was sequenced with immunoSEQ multiplex PCR; TCRdb's copy has only in-frame clones and lacks some. This repertoire shows tens of thousands of clones, 75% to 90% found once; its top ten account for about 15%. Sequencing was done on a sample of peripheral blood. All receptors come from a man between 65 and 85 years old with active or convalescent COVID-19.

The rearrangement uses TRBV6-5 and TRBJ1-5; TRBD1 might be the D (5 bases). The length of the CDR3 is 15 residues. CDR1 MNHEY and CDR2 SVGAGI come from the germline V gene. With 7 bases removed from V and 3 bases from J, the gap between germline ends came to 16 bases. In nucleotides, the CDR3 is TGTGCCAGCATGTTCAGGACACCAAACAATCAGCCCCAGCATTTT. It specifies CASMFRTPNNQPQHF.

The table lists this clone with a count of one. This chain connects TRBV29-1 to TRBJ1-1, with D unresolved. V lost 7 bases and J lost 10, with 16 bases in between. The CDR3 runs to 11 residues. Germline loops: CDR1 SQVTM, CDR2 ANQGSEA. CDR3 nucleotide sequence: TGCAGCGGGACCGGACTGTGGGGAGCTTTCTTT. It encodes CSGTGLWGAFF.

This clone was counted once. The rearrangement joins TRBV6-5 to TRBJ2-1; D might be TRBD2 (6 bases). With 6 bases removed from V and 6 bases from J, the gap between germline ends came to 18 bases. Looked up from germline, CDR1 is MNHEY and CDR2 is SVGAGI. The CDR3 covers 15 residues. CDR3 region: CASSGLRLGGNEQFF. In nucleotides, the CDR3 is TGTGCCAGCAGCGGTTTGCGACTAGGAGGCAATGAGCAGTTCTTC.

This chain joins TRBV2 and TRBJ1-5; 7 nucleotides align to TRBD1. The CDR3 runs to 11 residues. V was clipped by 5 bases and J by 9 bases; unmatched bases: 1. Germline V gives CDR1 SNHLY, CDR2 FYNNEI. The CDR3 DNA sequence: TGTGCCAGCAGTCAGGGGGGGCCCCAGCATTTT. This encodes CASSQGGPQHF. The variable domain in full, completed from reference TRBV2 and TRBJ1-5, reads EPEVTQTPSHQVTQMGQEVILRCVPISNHLYFYWYRQILGQKVEFLVSFYNNEISEKSEIFDDQFSVERPDGSNFTLKIRSTKLEDSAMYFCASSQGGPQHFGDGTRLSIL.

CDR3 sequence reads: CASSQGDRGSTEAFF. As DNA, the CDR3 is TGTGCCAGCAGCCAAGGGGACAGGGGTAGCACTGAAGCTTTCTTT. The chain links TRBV4-2 to TRBJ1-1; TRBD1 agrees at 10 bases. Germline V gives CDR1 LGHNA, CDR2 YNFKEQ. Trimming at V came to 1 base and at J to 4 bases, leaving 3 bases not matched to a gene. The CDR3 covers 15 residues.

The gene calls are TRBV6-5 and TRBJ2-7; perhaps TRBD1 as D (6 bases). The CDR3 consists of 14 residues. The V end lost 2 bases, the J end lost 3 bases, and 11 bases lay between the germline ends. Germline loops: CDR1 MNHEY, CDR2 SVGAGI. The CDR3 DNA sequence: TGTGCCAGCAGTTACGACAGGACTCGCTACGAGCAGTACTTC. Translated: CASSYDRTRYEQYF.

The V gene is TRBV9, the J gene TRBJ1-5; D unresolved. Germline CDR1 reads SGDLS; CDR2 reads YYNGEE. This CDR3 is built from 17 residues. V was cut by 1 base and J by 5 bases, with 19 bases left in between. The CDR3 region is CASSVQGLKAVDQPQHF. CDR3 sequence (DNA): TGTGCCAGCAGCGTACAAGGTCTCAAAGCGGTAGATCAGCCCCAGCATTTT. Filled out from reference TRBV9 and TRBJ1-5, the complete variable domain reads DSGVTQTPKHLITATGQRVTLRCSPRSGDLSVYWYQQSLDQGLQFLIQYYNGEERAKGNILERFSAQQFPDLHSELNLSSLELGDSALYFCASSVQGLKAVDQPQHFGDGTRLSIL.

The V gene is TRBV30, the J gene TRBJ1-1; 8 positions match TRBD1. CDR3 length equals 13 residues. Germline-derived CDR1 and CDR2 are GTSNPN and SVGIG (reference sequence). The trim removed 5 bases at V and 4 bases at J, leaving 6 bases unmatched. CDR3 amino acids: CAWQLDRGTEAFF. CDR3 in DNA: TGTGCCTGGCAACTCGACAGGGGCACTGAAGCTTTCTTT.

The chain combines TRBV29-1 with TRBJ1-2; no definite D call. Germline assignment: CDR1 SQVTM and CDR2 ANQGSEA. CDR3 length: 11 residues. The V end was cut by 3 bases, the J end by 5 bases, with 7 bases between. The CDR3 DNA follows: TGCAGCGTTGACAGCGGATATGGCTACACCTTC. Translated: CSVDSGYGYTF.

The gene calls are TRBV30 and TRBJ1-6; TRBD1 is a possible D gene (5 bases). Germline V CDR1 and CDR2: GTSNPN, SVGIG (reference sequence). The V gene lost 0 bases and the J gene lost 6 bases, with 18 bases spanning the gap. The CDR3 consists of 17 residues. As DNA, the CDR3 is TGTGCCTGGAGTGTTTCCAGGGTGGGGTGGTCTAATTCACCCCTCCACTTT. Encoded protein: CAWSVSRVGWSNSPLHF. The full variable domain, its missing parts supplied by reference TRBV30 and TRBJ1-6, is SQTIHQWPATLVQPVGSPLSLECTVEGTSNPNLYWYRQAAGRGLQLLFYSVGIGQISSEVPQNLSASRPQDRQFILSSKKLLLSDSGFYLCAWSVSRVGWSNSPLHFGNGTRLTVT.